One T cell receptor (beta chain) is described in this entry. This specimen belongs to a study of blood T cell repertoires in COVID-19. Across the study: From T cells, B-cell-depleted T cells, or PBMCs came the material, which was cDNA or gDNA.

Trimming left V 5 bases short and J 0 bases short, with 11 bases between. There are 16 residues in the CDR3. The germline CDR1 and CDR2 sequences are SGHAT and FQDESV (reference sequence). Per the authors' pipeline: Estimation of nucleated cell counts was performed using reference gene primer amplification. Libraries were prepared by immunoSEQ multiplex PCR; TCRdb keeps only in-frame clonotypes and omits some of them. The V and J calls and clone size come from that table; D and trimming were worked out from the DNA. The sample yields roughly 250,000 clones, 84% seen once. The genes are TRBV11-1 and TRBJ2-6; D unclear. Sequencing was performed on peripheral blood. This clonotype was obtained from a man aged 50-59 years with acute or convalescent COVID-19. The CDR3 DNA follows: TGTGCCAGCAGCGACTTTGGTTCCTCTGGGGCCAACGTCCTGACTTTC. This codes for CASSDFGSSGANVLTF.